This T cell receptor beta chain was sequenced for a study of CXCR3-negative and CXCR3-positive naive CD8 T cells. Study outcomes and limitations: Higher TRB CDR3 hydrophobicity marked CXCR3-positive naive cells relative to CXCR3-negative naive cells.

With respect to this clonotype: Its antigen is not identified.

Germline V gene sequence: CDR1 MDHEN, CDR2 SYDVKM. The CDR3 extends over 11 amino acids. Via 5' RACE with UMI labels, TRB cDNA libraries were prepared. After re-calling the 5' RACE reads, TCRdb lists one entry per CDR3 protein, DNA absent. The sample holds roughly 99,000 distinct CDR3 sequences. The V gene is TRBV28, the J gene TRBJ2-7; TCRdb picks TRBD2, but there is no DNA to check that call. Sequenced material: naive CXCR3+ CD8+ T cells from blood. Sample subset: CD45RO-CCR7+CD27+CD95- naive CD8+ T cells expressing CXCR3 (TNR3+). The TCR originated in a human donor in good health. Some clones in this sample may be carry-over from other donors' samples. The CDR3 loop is CASSSGREQYF.